The 14 T cell receptor beta chains presented below share a single source sample, sequenced in a study of monozygotic twins with inflammatory bowel disease. TCRdb re-called the 5' RACE reads, yielding one record per CDR3 amino acid sequence without DNA. This sample's table reports about 210,000 distinct CDR3 sequences. Sequencing was carried out using blood. The source of these receptors is a human donor with ulcerative colitis or Crohn's disease, or a healthy co-twin of an affected twin (not recorded which).

The J gene is TRBJ1-3, the V gene TRBV7-2. CDR3 length equals 16 residues. The germline CDR1 and CDR2 sequences are SGHTA and FQGNSA. Here the CDR3 reads CASSLGRVDAGNTIYF.

The rearrangement links TRBV7-8 to TRBJ2-1; TCRdb returns TRBD1, unconfirmable since there is no DNA. The CDR3 has 14 amino acids. The germline CDR1 and CDR2 sequences are SGHVS and FQNEAQ. The CDR3 protein is CASSLQWGPNEQFF. Complete variable domain (other parts from reference TRBV7-8 and TRBJ2-1): GAGVSQSPRYKVAKRGQDVALRCDPISGHVSLFWYQQALGQGPEFLTYFQNEAQLDKSGLPSDRFFAERPEGSVSTLKIQRTQQEDSAVYLCASSLQWGPNEQFFGPGTRLTVL.

V and J are TRBV5-1 and TRBJ2-1; TCRdb selects TRBD1, and the lack of DNA leaves this call unchecked. CDR3 length: 13 residues. Germline V lookup: CDR1 SGHRS, CDR2 YFSETQ. The CDR3 loop reads CASSSGGLDEQFF.

The chain is built from TRBV28 and TRBJ2-3. Germline loops: CDR1 MDHEN, CDR2 SYDVKM. This CDR3 is built from 15 residues. The CDR3: CASSFIGTSTDTQYF.

The chain combines TRBV7-2 with TRBJ1-2; TCRdb proposes TRBD1, but this gene call is untestable without DNA. The CDR3 loop spans 15 amino acids. Germline CDR1 and CDR2: SGHTA and FQGNSA. The CDR3 sequence: CASSTRQGAQYGYTF.

V and J are TRBV25-1 and TRBJ1-1. Germline CDR1 reads MGHDK; CDR2 reads SYGVNS. The CDR3 runs 13 residues. This chain's CDR3 is CASSEAGWAEAFF.

The chain employs TRBV7-2 and TRBJ2-3; there is no DNA to check the TCRdb D call of TRBD2. The CDR3 sequence is 17 residues long. Germline CDR1 and CDR2: SGHTA and FQGNSA. The CDR3 protein is CASSFTTFGGGTDTQYF.

The J gene is TRBJ2-2, the V gene TRBV6-6. CDR1 is MNHNY and CDR2 is SVGAGI in the germline V gene (reference sequence). This CDR3 contains 11 residues. This CDR3 reads CASTLGGELFF.

The chain carries TRBV5-1 and TRBJ2-3; with no DNA, the TCRdb D assignment of TRBD2 cannot be verified. The V gene's germline CDR1 is SGHRS and CDR2 YFSETQ. This CDR3 comprises 16 residues. The CDR3 reads CASSAGLAEFTDTQYF.

The rearrangement joins TRBV7-2 to TRBJ1-2; TCRdb designates TRBD1, a call that cannot be tested without DNA. Germline V gives CDR1 SGHTA, CDR2 FQGNSA. There are 15 residues in the CDR3. CDR3 amino acids: CASNLDRGTNYGYTF.

The chain joins TRBV2 to TRBJ1-2. The CDR3 runs 15 residues. Germline V lookup: CDR1 SNHLY, CDR2 FYNNEI. This CDR3 reads CASSSTGPTQDGYTF.

CDR3 sequence: CASSLTSGATTGELFF. This chain connects TRBV7-3 to TRBJ2-2; TCRdb reports TRBD1, a call that lacks DNA to check it against. The CDR3 has 16 residues. Germline CDR1 reads SGHTA; CDR2 reads FQGTGA.

The chain is built from TRBV19 and TRBJ2-2; without DNA, the TCRdb call of TRBD1 cannot be checked. This CDR3 region has 16 residues. CDR1 and CDR2 from the germline V gene are LNHDA and SQIVND (reference sequence). CDR3 residues: CASQNREQGRPGELFF. Variable domain in full (rest from reference TRBV19 and TRBJ2-2): DGGITQSPKYLFRKEGQNVTLSCEQNLNHDAMYWYRQDPGQGLRLIYYSQIVNDFQKGDIAEGYSVSREKKESFPLTVTSAQKNPTAFYLCASQNREQGRPGELFFGEGSRLTVL.

The chain employs TRBV5-6 and TRBJ2-2; TCRdb's D call of TRBD1 is untestable without DNA. There are 13 residues in the CDR3. CDR1 and CDR2 from the germline V gene are SGHDT and YYEEEE. CDR3 in amino acids: CASTLRGAGELFF. Complete variable domain (other parts from reference TRBV5-6 and TRBJ2-2): DAGVTQSPTHLIKTRGQQVTLRCSPKSGHDTVSWYQQALGQGPQFIFQYYEEEERQRGNFPDRFSGHQFPNYSSELNVNALLLGDSALYLCASTLRGAGELFFGEGSRLTVL.